This is a list of T cell receptor beta chains from one sample in a study of OX40 agonist ivuxolimab in advanced cancers. Measured with immunoSEQ multiplex PCR; TCRdb has only the in-frame clones, and not every one. The table records tens of thousands of clones, approximately 90% of them present only once. This specimen consisted of CD4+ or CD8+ T cells sorted from blood, obtained in a trial of the OX40 agonist ivuxolimab. Every receptor here comes from an adult with an advanced solid tumor such as melanoma, head and neck, liver or kidney cancer. Both conserved end residues are part of each CDR3. A D gene is named only where the DNA matches it firmly. Clone size is given for some rows only: seen once, a few or many times, or a class if the clone is expanded.

TRBJ1-3 | - | - | TRBV4-2 | CASSPDRGRGNTIYF | TGTGCCAGCAGCCCGGACAGAGGGCGTGGAAACACCATATATTTT
TRBJ2-2 | - | TRBD1 | TRBV5-8 | CASSLRTGDGGELFF | TGTGCCAGCAGCTTAAGGACAGGGGACGGCGGGGAGCTGTTTTTT
TRBJ2-7 | few | TRBD2 | TRBV27 | CASSGGERSYEQYF | TGTGCCAGCAGTGGGGGGGAGCGGTCTTACGAGCAGTACTTC
TRBJ2-2 | - | - | TRBV5-4 | CASSDPGANTGELFF | TGTGCCAGCAGCGATCCGGGGGCGAACACCGGGGAGCTGTTTTTT
TRBJ1-5 | - | - | TRBV27 | CASSLALNSNQPQHF | TGTGCCAGCAGTTTGGCCCTTAATAGCAATCAGCCCCAGCATTTT
TRBJ2-3 | - | - | TRBV27 | CASSLYPDSDTQYF | TGTGCCAGCAGTTTATACCCCGATTCAGATACGCAGTATTTT
TRBJ2-2 | - | - | TRBV11-1 | CASSSARDSHTGELFF | TGTGCCAGCAGCTCCGCCCGGGACTCCCACACCGGGGAGCTGTTTTTT
TRBJ2-1 | - | - | TRBV6-6 | CASSSLSNLDGDEQFF | TGTGCCAGCAGTTCACTTTCTAACCTGGACGGAGATGAGCAGTTCTTC
TRBJ1-1 | - | - | TRBV19 | CASSASVNTEAFF | TGTGCCAGTAGTGCTAGTGTGAACACTGAAGCTTTCTTT
TRBJ2-3 | - | - | TRBV7-6 | CASSFYGRDTDTQYF | TGTGCCAGCAGCTTCTACGGTAGGGACACAGATACGCAGTATTTT